One sample yielded the 14 T cell receptor beta chains listed below, sequenced in a study of T cell repertoires in cytomegalovirus infection. TCRdb re-called the reads with MiXCR, one entry per CDR3 protein. The table shows some 700,000 distinct CDR3 sequences, with less than 40% occurring only once. Sequenced: PBMCs. The receptors stem from a human donor in good health (CMV status not recorded). Some clones in this sample may be carry-over from other donors' samples.

The chain links TRBV29-1 to TRBJ1-1, with no clear D. Trimming pared 8 bases from V and 2 bases from J, leaving 9 bases between. CDR1 is SQVTM, CDR2 ANQGSEA, per germline. The CDR3 contains 11 residues. For the CDR3, the DNA is TGCAGCCTCGAAAGAAACACTGAAGCTTTCTTT. Residues: CSLERNTEAFF. The whole variable domain, remainder taken from reference TRBV29-1 and TRBJ1-1, is SAVISQKPSRDICQRGTSLTIQCQVDSQVTMMFWYRQQPGQSLTLIATANQGSEATYESGFVIDKFPISRPNLTFSTLTVSNMSPEDSSIYLCSLERNTEAFFGQGTRLTVV.

This clonotype has more than one count but fewer than ten. The chain recombines TRBV7-9 with TRBJ2-2; D is ambiguous. The V end lost 5 bases, the J end lost 1 base, and 11 bases lay between the germline ends. This CDR3 is built from 15 residues. Germline V gene sequence: CDR1 SEHNR, CDR2 FQNEAQ (reference sequence). The CDR3 here is CASSRTAVNTGELFF. The CDR3 DNA follows: TGTGCCAGCAGCCGGACGGCAGTGAACACCGGGGAGCTGTTTTTT.

J is TRBJ1-1 and V is TRBV11-2; TRBD1 aligns across 7 bases. This CDR3 comprises 14 residues. Germline values: CDR1 SGHAT, CDR2 FQNNGV. The ends lost 5 bases at V and 0 bases at J; junction bases unmatched: 3. Here the CDR3 reads CASSNGTVNTEAFF. The CDR3 DNA follows: TGTGCCAGCAGCAATGGGACAGTGAACACTGAAGCTTTCTTT.

The table lists this clonotype with a few counts. This sequence joins TRBV28 and TRBJ1-5; no clear D gene. The length of the CDR3 is 16 residues. Trimming shortened V by 2 bases and J by 2 bases, and 13 bases separated the two germline ends. The germline V gene has CDR1 MDHEN and CDR2 SYDVKM. The CDR3 nucleotides read TGTGCCAGCAGTTTAGTGGCGGGGTCGGGCAATCAGCCCCAGCATTTT. Translating it yields CASSLVAGSGNQPQHF.

The V call is TRBV5-1, the J call TRBJ1-2; D ambiguous. The CDR3 length is 13 residues. With 0 bases removed from V and 4 bases from J, the gap between germline ends came to 7 bases. Germline CDR1 is SGHRS and CDR2 is YFSETQ. The CDR3 spells CASSLESGYGYTF. The CDR3 DNA reads TGCGCCAGCAGCTTGGAGAGCGGCTATGGCTACACCTTC.

The chain joins TRBV6-6 to TRBJ2-2, with 9 nucleotides matching TRBD1. J lost 4 bases, V lost 9 bases, and 24 bases had no gene match. The CDR3 spans 20 residues. From germline, CDR1 is MNHNY and CDR2 SVGAGI (reference sequence). The CDR3 DNA is TGTGCCAGAAGAGCCGACCCCCGGGACAGGGATCTAGGTAGCACCGGGGAGCTGTTTTTT. Encoded protein: CARRADPRDRDLGSTGELFF.

The CDR3 protein is CASSPIGRSEAFF. CDR3 sequence (DNA): TGTGCCAGCAGTCCCATCGGCAGGTCTGAAGCTTTCTTT. J is TRBJ1-1 and V is TRBV6-1; D gene unclear. Trimming removed 5 bases at V and 6 bases at J, with 13 bases between. The CDR3 contains 13 residues. Germline V CDR1 and CDR2: MNHNS, SASEGT.

Worth noting for this clonotype: One end of the junction is discordant with germline, which a read error may explain. The V call is TRBV27, the J call TRBJ1-5; D gene uncertain. Per the germline V gene, CDR1 is MNHEY and CDR2 is SMNVEV (reference sequence). The length of the CDR3 is 14 residues. The DNA of the CDR3 is TGTGCCAGCAGCTTAGGACGGATAAATCGGCCCCAGCATTTT. It encodes CASSLGRINRPQHF.

This chain connects TRBV20-1 to TRBJ2-7, with D possibly being TRBD2 (5 bases). V lost 0 bases, J lost 1 base, and 16 bases lay in between. CDR1 is DFQATT, CDR2 SNEGSKA, per germline (reference sequence). The CDR3 contains 16 residues. This CDR3 reads CSARDGSREWSYEQYF. In DNA, the CDR3 is TGCAGTGCTAGAGATGGGTCGAGGGAGTGGTCCTACGAGCAGTACTTC.

V usage is TRBV6-6 and J usage is TRBJ1-4; the D is unclear. Per germline, CDR1 MNHNY and CDR2 SVGAGI (reference sequence). CDR3 size: 14 residues. V gave up 6 bases and J gave up 0 bases, with 8 bases separating them. CDR3 in amino acids: CASRRDPTNEKLFF. In DNA form, the CDR3 reads TGTGCCAGCAGGAGAGATCCAACTAATGAAAAACTGTTTTTT.

The rearrangement links TRBV6-5 to TRBJ2-5; 13 positions match TRBD2. The CDR3 is 13 amino acids. Trimming removed 6 bases from V and 13 bases from J; junction bases left unmatched: 8. The germline gives CDR1 MNHEY, CDR2 SVGAGI. In DNA form, the CDR3 reads TGTGCCAGCAGACCCGGACTAGCGGGGGATCCGTACTTC. It translates to CASRPGLAGDPYF.

This clonotype was detected a few times. The rearrangement links TRBV19 to TRBJ2-1, with 11 bases identical to TRBD2. Germline CDR1 LNHDA, CDR2 SQIVND (reference sequence). CDR3 size: 17 residues. J was trimmed by 4 bases and V by 6 bases; bases with no gene match: 11. The CDR3 bases are TGTGCCAGTAGCCCGAAGGCCGGGACTAGCGGTTACAATGAGCAGTTCTTC. This sequence encodes CASSPKAGTSGYNEQFF.

This clonotype was recorded a few times. The rearrangement links TRBV7-6 to TRBJ1-1, with D tentatively TRBD1 (6 bases). Deletions cut 5 bases from V and 1 base from J, with 14 bases between. Germline lookup yields CDR1 SGHVS and CDR2 FNYEAQ. The CDR3 sequence is 15 residues long. The CDR3 reads CASSPRGFANTEAFF. In nucleotides, the CDR3 is TGTGCCAGCAGCCCAAGGGGGTTCGCGAACACTGAAGCTTTCTTT.

The chain has TRBV28 and TRBJ1-5; TRBD1 matches 11 bases. CDR1 and CDR2 from the germline V gene are MDHEN and SYDVKM. The CDR3 spans 16 residues. Trimming cost V 4 bases and J 6 bases; bases outside gene matches: 8. The CDR3 nucleotides are TGTGCCAGCAGTTCACCCGGGACAGGGGGGGGTCAGCCCCAGCATTTT. Encoded protein: CASSSPGTGGGQPQHF.